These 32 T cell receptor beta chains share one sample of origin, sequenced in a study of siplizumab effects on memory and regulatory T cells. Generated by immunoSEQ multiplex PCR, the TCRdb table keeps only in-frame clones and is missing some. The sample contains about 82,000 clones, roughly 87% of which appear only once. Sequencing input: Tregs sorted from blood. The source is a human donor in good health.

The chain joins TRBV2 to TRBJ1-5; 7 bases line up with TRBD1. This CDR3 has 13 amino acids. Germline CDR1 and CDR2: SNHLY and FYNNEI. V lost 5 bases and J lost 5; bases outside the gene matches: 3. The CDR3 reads CASSQGDDQPQHF. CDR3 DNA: TGTGCCAGCAGTCAGGGGGATGATCAGCCCCAGCATTTT.

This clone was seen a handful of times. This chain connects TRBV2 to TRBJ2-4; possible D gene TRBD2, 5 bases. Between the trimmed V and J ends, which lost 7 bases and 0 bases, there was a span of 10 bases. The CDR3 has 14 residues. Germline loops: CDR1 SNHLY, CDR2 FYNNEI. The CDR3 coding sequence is TGTGCCAGCACGGACTCTCTAGCCAAAAACATTCAGTACTTC. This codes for CASTDSLAKNIQYF.

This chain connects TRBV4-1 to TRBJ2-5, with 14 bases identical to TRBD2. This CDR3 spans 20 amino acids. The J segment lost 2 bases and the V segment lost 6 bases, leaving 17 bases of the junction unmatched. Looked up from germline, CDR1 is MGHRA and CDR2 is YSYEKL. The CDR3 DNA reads TGCGCCAGCAGACCAGATCGCGGACTAGCGGGGGGACTTAGGCAAGAGACCCAGTACTTC. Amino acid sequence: CASRPDRGLAGGLRQETQYF.

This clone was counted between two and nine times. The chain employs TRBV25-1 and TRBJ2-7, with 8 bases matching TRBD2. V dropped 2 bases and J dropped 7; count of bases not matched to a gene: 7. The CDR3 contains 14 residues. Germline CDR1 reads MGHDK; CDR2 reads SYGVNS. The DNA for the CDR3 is TGTGCCAGCAGTGAAATTAGCGGGGTTCAAGAGCAGTACTTC. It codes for CASSEISGVQEQYF.

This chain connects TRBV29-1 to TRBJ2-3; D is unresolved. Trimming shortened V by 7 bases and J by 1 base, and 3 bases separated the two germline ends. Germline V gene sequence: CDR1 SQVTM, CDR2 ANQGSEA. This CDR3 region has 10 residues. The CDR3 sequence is CSAGTDTQYF. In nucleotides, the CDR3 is TGCAGCGCGGGCACAGATACGCAGTATTTT.

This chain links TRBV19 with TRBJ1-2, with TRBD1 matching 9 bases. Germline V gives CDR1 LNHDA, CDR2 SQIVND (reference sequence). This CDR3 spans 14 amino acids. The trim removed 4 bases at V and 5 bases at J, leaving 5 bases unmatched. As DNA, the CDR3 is TGTGCCAGTAGTAGCGGGACAGGGAGGTATGGCTACACCTTC. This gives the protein CASSSGTGRYGYTF.

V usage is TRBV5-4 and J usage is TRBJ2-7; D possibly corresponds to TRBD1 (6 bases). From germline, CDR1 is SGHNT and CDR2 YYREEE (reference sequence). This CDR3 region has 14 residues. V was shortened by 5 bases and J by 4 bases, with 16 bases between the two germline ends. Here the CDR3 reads CASRGDIRGYEQYF. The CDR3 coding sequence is TGTGCCAGCAGGGGGGACATAAGGGGATACGAGCAGTACTTC.

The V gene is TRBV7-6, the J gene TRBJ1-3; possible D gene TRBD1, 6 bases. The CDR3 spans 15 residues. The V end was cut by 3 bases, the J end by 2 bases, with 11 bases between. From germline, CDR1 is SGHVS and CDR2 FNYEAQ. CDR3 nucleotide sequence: TGTGCCAGCAGCTTTCAACAGGGCGCTGGAAACACCATATATTTT. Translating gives CASSFQQGAGNTIYF.

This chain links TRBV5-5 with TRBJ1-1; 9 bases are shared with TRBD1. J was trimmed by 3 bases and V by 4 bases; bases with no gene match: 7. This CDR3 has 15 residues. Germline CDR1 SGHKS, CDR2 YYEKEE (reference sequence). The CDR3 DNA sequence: TGTGCCAGCAGCAACTACAGGGGGCGGTACACTGAAGCTTTCTTT. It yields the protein CASSNYRGRYTEAFF.

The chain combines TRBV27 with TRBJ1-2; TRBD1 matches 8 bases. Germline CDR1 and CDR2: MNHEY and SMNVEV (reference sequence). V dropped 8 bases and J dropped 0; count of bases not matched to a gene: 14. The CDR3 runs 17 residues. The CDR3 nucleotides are TGTGCCAGCGGCTCCGGGACAGGCCTAGTAGCTAACTATGGCTACACCTTC. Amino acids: CASGSGTGLVANYGYTF.

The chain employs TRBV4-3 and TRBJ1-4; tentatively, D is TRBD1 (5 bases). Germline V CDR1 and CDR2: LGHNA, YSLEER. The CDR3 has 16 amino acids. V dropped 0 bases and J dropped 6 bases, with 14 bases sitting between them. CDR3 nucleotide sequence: TGCGCCAGCAGCCAAGACAGGCCAGGGTTATATGAAAAACTGTTTTTT. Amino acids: CASSQDRPGLYEKLFF.

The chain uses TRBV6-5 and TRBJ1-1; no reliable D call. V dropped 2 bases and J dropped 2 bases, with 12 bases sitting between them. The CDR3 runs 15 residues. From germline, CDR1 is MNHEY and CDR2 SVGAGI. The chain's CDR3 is CASSYPGSANTEAFF. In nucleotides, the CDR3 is TGTGCCAGCAGTTACCCGGGCTCAGCCAACACTGAAGCTTTCTTT.

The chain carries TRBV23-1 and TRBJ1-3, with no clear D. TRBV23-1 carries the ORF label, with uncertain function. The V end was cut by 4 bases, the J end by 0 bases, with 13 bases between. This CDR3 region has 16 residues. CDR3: CASSRKGRSSGNTIYF. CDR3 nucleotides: TGCGCCAGCAGTCGAAAGGGTCGAAGCTCTGGAAACACCATATATTTT.

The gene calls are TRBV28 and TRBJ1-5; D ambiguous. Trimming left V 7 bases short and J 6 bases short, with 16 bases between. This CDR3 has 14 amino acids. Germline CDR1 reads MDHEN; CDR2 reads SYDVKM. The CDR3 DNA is TGTGCCAGCACCCTGGAGGTTCTCGGTCAGCCCCAGCATTTT. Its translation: CASTLEVLGQPQHF.

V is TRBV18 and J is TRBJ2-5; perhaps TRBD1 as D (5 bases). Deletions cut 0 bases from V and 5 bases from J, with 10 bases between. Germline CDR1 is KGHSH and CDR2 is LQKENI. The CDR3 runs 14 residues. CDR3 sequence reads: CASSPPQGRETQYF. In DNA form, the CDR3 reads TGTGCCAGCTCACCACCGCAGGGAAGGGAGACCCAGTACTTC. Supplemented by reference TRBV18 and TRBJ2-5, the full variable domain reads NAGVMQNPRHLVRRRGQEARLRCSPMKGHSHVYWYRQLPEEGLKFMVYLQKENIIDESGMPKERFSAEFPKEGPSILRIQQVVRGDSAAYFCASSPPQGRETQYFGPGTRLLVL.

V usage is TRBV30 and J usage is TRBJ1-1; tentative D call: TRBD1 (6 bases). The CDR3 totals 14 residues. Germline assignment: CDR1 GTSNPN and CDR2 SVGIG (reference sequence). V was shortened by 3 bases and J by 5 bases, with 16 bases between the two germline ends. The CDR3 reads CAWSNWQGLTEAFF. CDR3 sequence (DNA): TGTGCCTGGAGCAACTGGCAGGGGTTGACTGAAGCTTTCTTT.

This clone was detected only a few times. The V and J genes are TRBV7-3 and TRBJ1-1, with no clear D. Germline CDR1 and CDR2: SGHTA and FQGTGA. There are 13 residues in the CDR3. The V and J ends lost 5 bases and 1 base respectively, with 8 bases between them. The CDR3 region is CASSLQENTEAFF. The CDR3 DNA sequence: TGTGCCAGCAGCCTCCAGGAGAACACTGAAGCTTTCTTT.

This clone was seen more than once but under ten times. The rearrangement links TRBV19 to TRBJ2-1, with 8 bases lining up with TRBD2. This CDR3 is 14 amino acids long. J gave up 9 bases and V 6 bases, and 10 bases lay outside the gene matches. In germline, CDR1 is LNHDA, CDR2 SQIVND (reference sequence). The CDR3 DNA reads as TGTGCCAGTAGGGCGGTAGCGGGGTCAGGTGAGCAGTTCTTC. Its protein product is CASRAVAGSGEQFF.

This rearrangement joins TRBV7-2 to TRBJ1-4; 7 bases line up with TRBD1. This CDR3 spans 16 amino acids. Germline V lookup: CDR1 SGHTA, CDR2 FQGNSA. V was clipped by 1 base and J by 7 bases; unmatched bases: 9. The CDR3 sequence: CASSLVLGGPGEKLFF. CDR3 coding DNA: TGTGCCAGCAGCTTAGTTTTAGGGGGCCCGGGTGAAAAACTGTTTTTT. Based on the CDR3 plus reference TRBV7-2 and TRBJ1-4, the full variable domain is GAGVSQSPSNKVTEKGKDVELRCDPISGHTALYWYRQSLGQGLEFLIYFQGNSAPDKSGLPSDRFSAERTGGSVSTLTIQRTQQEDSAVYLCASSLVLGGPGEKLFFGSGTQLSVL.

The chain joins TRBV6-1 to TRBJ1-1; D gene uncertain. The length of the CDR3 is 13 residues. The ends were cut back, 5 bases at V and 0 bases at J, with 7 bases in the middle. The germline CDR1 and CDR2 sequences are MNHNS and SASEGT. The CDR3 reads CASSPYVNTEAFF. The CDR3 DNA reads TGTGCCAGCAGTCCTTACGTGAACACTGAAGCTTTCTTT.

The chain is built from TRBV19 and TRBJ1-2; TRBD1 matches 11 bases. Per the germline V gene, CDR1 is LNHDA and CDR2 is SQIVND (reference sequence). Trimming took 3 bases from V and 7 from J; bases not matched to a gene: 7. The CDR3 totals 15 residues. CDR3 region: CASSITGQGAAGYTF. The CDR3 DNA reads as TGTGCCAGTAGTATTACCGGACAGGGGGCTGCTGGCTACACCTTC.

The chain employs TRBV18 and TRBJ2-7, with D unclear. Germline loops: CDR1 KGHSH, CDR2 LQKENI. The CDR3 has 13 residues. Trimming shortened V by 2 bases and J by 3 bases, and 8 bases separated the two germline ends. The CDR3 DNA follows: TGTGCCAGCTCACCAGCGGTGCTCTACGAGCAGTACTTC. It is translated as CASSPAVLYEQYF.

In DNA, the CDR3 is TGTGCCAGCAGTTACGGGGGACTAGCGGGGGCGAATACGCAGTATTTT. Translating it yields CASSYGGLAGANTQYF. The chain links TRBV6-5 to TRBJ2-3; 14 bases agree with TRBD2. Looked up from germline, CDR1 is MNHEY and CDR2 is SVGAGI. V was pared by 2 bases and J by 7 bases, with 5 bases of the junction left unmatched. The CDR3 totals 16 residues.

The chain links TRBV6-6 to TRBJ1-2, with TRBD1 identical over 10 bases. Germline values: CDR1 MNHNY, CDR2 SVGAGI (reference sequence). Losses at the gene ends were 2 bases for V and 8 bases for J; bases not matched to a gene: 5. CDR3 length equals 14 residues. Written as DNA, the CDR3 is TGTGCCAGCAGTTACCCGACAGGGGGCAGAGGCTACACCTTC. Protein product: CASSYPTGGRGYTF.

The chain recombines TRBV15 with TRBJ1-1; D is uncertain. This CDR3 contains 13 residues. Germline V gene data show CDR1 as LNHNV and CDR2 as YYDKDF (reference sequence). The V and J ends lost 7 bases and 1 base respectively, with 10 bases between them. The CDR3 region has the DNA TGTGCCACCACTAGACTAACGAACACTGAAGCTTTCTTT. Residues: CATTRLTNTEAFF.

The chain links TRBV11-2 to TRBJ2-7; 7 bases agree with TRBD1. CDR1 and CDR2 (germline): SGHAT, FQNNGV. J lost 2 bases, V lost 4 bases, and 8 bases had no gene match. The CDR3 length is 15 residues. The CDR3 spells CASSSRRTGTYEQYF. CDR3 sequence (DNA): TGTGCCAGCAGCTCCCGACGGACAGGAACCTACGAGCAGTACTTC.

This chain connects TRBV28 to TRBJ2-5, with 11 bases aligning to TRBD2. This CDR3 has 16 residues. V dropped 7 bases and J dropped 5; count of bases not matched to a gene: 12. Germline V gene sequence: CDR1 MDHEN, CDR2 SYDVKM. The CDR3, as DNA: TGTGCCAGCACCAAGGGCGCTAGCGGGGGGTGGGAGACCCAGTACTTC. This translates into CASTKGASGGWETQYF.

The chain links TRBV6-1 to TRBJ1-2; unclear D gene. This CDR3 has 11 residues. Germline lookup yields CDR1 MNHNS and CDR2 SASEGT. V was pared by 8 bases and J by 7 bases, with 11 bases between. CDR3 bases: TGTGCCAGCGCTATAGGAAGTGGCTACACCTTC. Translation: CASAIGSGYTF.

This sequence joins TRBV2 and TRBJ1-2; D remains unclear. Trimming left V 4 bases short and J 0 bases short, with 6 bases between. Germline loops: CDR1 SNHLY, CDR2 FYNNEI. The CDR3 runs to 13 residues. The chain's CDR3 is CASSARTNYGYTF. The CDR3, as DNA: TGTGCCAGCAGTGCCCGAACTAACTATGGCTACACCTTC.

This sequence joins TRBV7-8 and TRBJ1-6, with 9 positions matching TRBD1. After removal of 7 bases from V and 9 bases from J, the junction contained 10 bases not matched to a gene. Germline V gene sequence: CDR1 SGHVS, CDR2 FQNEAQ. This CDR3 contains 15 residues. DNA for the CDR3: TGTGCCAGCACCCAAACCGGGACAGGGATTTCACCCCTCCACTTT. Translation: CASTQTGTGISPLHF.

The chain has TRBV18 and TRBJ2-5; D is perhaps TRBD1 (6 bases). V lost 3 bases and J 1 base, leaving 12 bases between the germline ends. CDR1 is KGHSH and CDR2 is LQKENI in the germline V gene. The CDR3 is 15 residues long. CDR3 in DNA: TGTGCCAGCTCACCTATTGGACAGACCCAAGAGACCCAGTACTTC. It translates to CASSPIGQTQETQYF. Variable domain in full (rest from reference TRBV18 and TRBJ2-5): NAGVMQNPRHLVRRRGQEARLRCSPMKGHSHVYWYRQLPEEGLKFMVYLQKENIIDESGMPKERFSAEFPKEGPSILRIQQVVRGDSAAYFCASSPIGQTQETQYFGPGTRLLVL.

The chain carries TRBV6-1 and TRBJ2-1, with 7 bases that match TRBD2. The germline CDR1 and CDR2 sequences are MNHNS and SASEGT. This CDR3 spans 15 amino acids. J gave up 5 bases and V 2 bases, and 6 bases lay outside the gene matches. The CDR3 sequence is CASSEWEGTHNEQFF. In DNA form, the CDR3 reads TGTGCCAGCAGTGAATGGGAGGGGACCCACAATGAGCAGTTCTTC.